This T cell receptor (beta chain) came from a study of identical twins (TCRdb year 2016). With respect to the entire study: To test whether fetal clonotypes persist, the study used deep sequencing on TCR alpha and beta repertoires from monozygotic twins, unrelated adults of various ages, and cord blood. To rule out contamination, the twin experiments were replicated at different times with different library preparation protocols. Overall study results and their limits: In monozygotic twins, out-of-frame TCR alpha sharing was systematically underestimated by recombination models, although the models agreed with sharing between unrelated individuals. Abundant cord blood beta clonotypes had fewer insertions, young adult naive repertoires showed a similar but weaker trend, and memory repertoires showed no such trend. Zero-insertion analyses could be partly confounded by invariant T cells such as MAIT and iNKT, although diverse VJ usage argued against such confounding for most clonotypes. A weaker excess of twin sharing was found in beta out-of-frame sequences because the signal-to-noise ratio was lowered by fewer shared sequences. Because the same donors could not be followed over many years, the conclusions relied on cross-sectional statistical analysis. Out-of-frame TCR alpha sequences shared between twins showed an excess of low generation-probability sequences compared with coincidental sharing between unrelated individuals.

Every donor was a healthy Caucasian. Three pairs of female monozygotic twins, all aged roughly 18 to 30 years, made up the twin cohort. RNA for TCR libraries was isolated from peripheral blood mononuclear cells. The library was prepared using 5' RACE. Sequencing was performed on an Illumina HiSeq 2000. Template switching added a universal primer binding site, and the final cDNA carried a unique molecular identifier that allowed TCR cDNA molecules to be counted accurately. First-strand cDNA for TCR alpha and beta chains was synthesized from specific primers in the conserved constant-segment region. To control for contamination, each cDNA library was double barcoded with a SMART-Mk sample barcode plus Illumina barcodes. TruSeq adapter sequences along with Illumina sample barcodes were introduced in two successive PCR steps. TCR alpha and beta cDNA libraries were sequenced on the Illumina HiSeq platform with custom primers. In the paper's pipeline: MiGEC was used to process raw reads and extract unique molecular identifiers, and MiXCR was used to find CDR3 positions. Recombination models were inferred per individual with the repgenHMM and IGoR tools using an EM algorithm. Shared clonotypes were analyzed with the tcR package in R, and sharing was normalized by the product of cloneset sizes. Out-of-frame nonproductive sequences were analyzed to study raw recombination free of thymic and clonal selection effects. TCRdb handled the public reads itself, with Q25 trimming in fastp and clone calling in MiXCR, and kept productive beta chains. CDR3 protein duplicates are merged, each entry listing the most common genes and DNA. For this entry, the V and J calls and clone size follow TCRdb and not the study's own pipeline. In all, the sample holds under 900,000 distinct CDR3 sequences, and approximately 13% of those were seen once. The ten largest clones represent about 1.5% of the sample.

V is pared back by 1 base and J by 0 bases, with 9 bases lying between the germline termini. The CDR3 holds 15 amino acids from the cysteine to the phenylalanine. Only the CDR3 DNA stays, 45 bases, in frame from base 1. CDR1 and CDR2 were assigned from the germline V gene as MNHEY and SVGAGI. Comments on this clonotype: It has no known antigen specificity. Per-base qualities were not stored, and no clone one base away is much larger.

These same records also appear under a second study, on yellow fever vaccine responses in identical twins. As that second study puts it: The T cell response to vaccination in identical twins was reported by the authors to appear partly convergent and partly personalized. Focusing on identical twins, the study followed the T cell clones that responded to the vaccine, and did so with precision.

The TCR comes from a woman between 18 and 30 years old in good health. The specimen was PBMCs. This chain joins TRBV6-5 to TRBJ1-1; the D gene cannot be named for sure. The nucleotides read TGTGCCAGCAGTTACTTTAGGGAGGTGAACACTGAAGCTTTCTTT. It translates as CASSYFREVNTEAFF.